This T cell receptor beta chain is from a study of beta chain features in type 1 diabetes. General study findings and limits: Shorter TCRB CDR3s, moderately but significantly so, marked every one of the four CD4+ subsets in Type 1 diabetes patients.

This clone was seen a few times. Antigen: not known. Sequencing targeted expressed TCRB transcripts, as all isolated RNA had been reverse transcribed. Generated by immunoSEQ multiplex PCR, the TCRdb table keeps only in-frame clones and is missing some. The repertoire holds about 150,000 clones, with about 9.3% as singletons. The CDR3 covers 14 residues. The V segment lost 2 bases and the J segment 6 bases; nucleotides outside the gene matches: 1. The germline CDR1 and CDR2 sequences are SGDLS and YYNGEE. The chain combines TRBV9 with TRBJ2-1; 11 nucleotides line up with TRBD2. The receptor comes from a man between 25 and 39 years old with type 1 diabetes. Sequencing was carried out using central memory CD4+ T cells from blood. The CDR3 nucleotides are TGTGCCAGCAGCGTCGGGACTAGCGGCAATGAGCAGTTCTTC. This gives the protein CASSVGTSGNEQFF.